This record looks at one T cell receptor (beta chain) sequence and its context. The data originate from a study of blood T cell repertoires in COVID-19. Study as a whole: Sites across the United States, Italy and Spain contributed samples from acute and convalescent COVID-19.

This CDR3 comprises 13 residues. The V gene lost 6 bases and the J gene lost 4 bases, with 12 bases spanning the gap. Germline lookup yields CDR1 SGHVS and CDR2 FQNEAQ. TCRdb's copy holds only in-frame clones and misses some; the assay was immunoSEQ multiplex PCR. The sample consists of around 150,000 clones, roughly 73% of them appearing once. This clonotype was sampled from a man aged 65 to 85 with acute or convalescent COVID-19. The V call is TRBV7-8, the J call TRBJ1-1, with D unclear. The specimen was peripheral blood. The CDR3 DNA reads TGTGCCAGCAGACTATCGGGAGCCACTGAAGCTTTCTTT. Its translation: CASRLSGATEAFF.